This T cell receptor beta chain was profiled in a study of neurological immune-mediated disorders. Study-wide results and caveats: Patients with HTLV-1-associated myelopathy showed the most TCR clonal expansion. Those with multiple sclerosis showed the least, falling below healthy controls. TCR-beta repertoires seemed private in all groups, with no expanded CDR3 amino acid sequences shared.

This clonotype has ten or more counts. The antigen remains unidentified. The V gene end was trimmed by 4 bases and the J gene end by 2 bases; junction bases not matched to a gene: 3. There are 16 residues in the CDR3. Germline CDR1 and CDR2: LGHDT and YNNKEL (reference sequence). 5'RACE generated cDNA with 10-nucleotide random UMIs. Using its own MiXCR run on the 5' RACE reads, TCRdb lists one record per CDR3 protein. The table shows approximately 32,000 distinct CDR3 sequences, with under 9.5% occurring only once. This chain links TRBV3-1 with TRBJ2-5; 14 bases agree with TRBD2. The receptor's source is a middle-aged woman in good health. Sequenced: PBMCs. The CDR3 bases are TGTGCCAGCAGCCGACTAGCGGGGGGGTTACAAGAGACCCAGTACTTC. Its translation is CASSRLAGGLQETQYF.